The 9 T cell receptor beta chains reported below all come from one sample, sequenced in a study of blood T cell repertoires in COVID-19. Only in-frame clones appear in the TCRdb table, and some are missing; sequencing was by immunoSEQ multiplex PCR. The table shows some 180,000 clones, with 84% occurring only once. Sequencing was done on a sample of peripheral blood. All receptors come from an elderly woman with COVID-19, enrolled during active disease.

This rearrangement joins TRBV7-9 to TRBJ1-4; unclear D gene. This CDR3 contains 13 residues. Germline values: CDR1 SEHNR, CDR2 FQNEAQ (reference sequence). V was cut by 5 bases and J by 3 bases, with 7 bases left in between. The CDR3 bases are TGTGCCAGCAGCCACCAGGCTAATGAAAAACTGTTTTTT. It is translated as CASSHQANEKLFF.

In DNA, the CDR3 is TGCACCAGCAGCCAAGAGATCCTAGCGACGACAGATACGCAGTATTTT. It is translated as CTSSQEILATTDTQYF. The chain couples TRBV1 to TRBJ2-3; the D call in the table, TRBD2, was not verified against the DNA. TRBV1 is shown as a pseudogene. The CDR3 consists of 16 residues.

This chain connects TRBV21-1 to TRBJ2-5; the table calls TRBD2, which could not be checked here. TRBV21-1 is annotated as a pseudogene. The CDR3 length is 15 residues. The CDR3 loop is CASYLAGGFQETQYF. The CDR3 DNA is TGTGCCAGCTACCTAGCGGGGGGTTTCCAAGAGACCCAGTACTTC.

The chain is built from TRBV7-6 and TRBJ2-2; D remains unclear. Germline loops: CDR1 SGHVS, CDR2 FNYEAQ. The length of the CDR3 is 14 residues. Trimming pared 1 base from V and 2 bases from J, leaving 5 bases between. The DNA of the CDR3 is TGTGCCAGCAGCTTAGTTCTAAACACCGGGGAGCTGTTTTTT. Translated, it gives CASSLVLNTGELFF.

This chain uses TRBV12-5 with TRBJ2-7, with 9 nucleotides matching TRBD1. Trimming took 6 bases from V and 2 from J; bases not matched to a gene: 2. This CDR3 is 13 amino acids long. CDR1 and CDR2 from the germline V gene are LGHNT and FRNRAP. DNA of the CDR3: TGTGCTAGTGGCCGGGACAGGGCCTACGAGCAGTACTTC. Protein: CASGRDRAYEQYF.

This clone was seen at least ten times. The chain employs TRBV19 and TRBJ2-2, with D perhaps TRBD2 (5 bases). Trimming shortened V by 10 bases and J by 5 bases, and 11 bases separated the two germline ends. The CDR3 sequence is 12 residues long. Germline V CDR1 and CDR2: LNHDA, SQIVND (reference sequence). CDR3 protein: CATAGLTGELFF. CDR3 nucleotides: TGTGCCACCGCCGGACTGACCGGGGAGCTGTTTTTT.

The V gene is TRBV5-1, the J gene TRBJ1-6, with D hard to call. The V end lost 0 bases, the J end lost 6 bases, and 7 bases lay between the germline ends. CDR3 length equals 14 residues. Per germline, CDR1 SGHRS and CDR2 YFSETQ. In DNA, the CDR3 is TGCGCCAGCAGCTTGGAACAGAGTAATTCACCCCTCCACTTT. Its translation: CASSLEQSNSPLHF.

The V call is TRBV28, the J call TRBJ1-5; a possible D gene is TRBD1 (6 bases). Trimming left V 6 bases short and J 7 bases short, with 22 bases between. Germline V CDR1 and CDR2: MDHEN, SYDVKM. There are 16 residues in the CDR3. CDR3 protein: CASSDPQQGYVQPQHF. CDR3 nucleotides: TGTGCCAGCAGCGACCCCCAACAGGGATACGTCCAGCCCCAGCATTTT.

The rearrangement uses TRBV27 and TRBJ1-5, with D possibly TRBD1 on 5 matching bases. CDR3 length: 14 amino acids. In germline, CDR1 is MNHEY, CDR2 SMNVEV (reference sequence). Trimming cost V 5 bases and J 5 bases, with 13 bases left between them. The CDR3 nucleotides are TGTGCCAGCAGTCCCCGACAGTCCCATCAGCCCCAGCATTTT. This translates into CASSPRQSHQPQHF.